The 28 T cell receptor beta chains in this list originate from one sample, sequenced in a study of cytomegalovirus exposure and HLA in healthy donors (dated by TCRdb to the late 2010s). The library was produced with the immunoSEQ multiplex PCR assay. A mixture of 60 forward primers for TCR Vbeta segments and 13 reverse primers for TCR Jbeta segments was used in the multiplex PCR. Held by TCRdb, this immuneACCESS table contains in-frame sequences only and omits some clones. Under half of the omission traces to an unresolved V gene where checked; the cause of the rest is unknown. The table for this sample records more than 75,000 clones. Approximately 15% of the sample rests with the top ten. The sample consisted of PBMCs. These receptor sequences come from a man between 45 and 60 years old in good health and CMV-seropositive.

This sequence joins TRBV5-3 and TRBJ2-1; TRBD1 is a possible D gene (5 bases). TRBV5-3 is filed as an ORF, its function uncertain. Trimming removed 1 base from V and 8 bases from J, with 10 bases in between. The CDR3 length is 13 residues. CDR3 DNA sequence: TGTGCCAGAAGCTTGAACAGGATACATGAGCAGTTCTTC. This gives the protein CARSLNRIHEQFF.

V gene TRBV29-1 combines with J gene TRBJ2-1, with TRBD2 matching over 11 bases. V gave up 6 bases and J gave up 0 bases; unmatched junction bases: 4. The CDR3 consists of 15 residues. The germline V gene has CDR1 SQVTM and CDR2 ANQGSEA. DNA of the CDR3: TGCAGCGTCGCCGGGACTAGCGGCTCCTACAATGAGCAGTTCTTC. It is translated as CSVAGTSGSYNEQFF.

The V and J genes are TRBV28 and TRBJ2-5, with 7 bases aligning to TRBD2. The CDR3 consists of 13 residues. V dropped 6 bases and J dropped 3; count of bases not matched to a gene: 4. Germline V gene data show CDR1 as MDHEN and CDR2 as SYDVKM. CDR3 residues: CASRSGNKETQYF. CDR3 sequence (DNA): TGTGCCAGCAGGAGCGGGAATAAAGAGACCCAGTACTTC.

V usage is TRBV11-3 and J usage is TRBJ1-3; D is unresolved. CDR1 and CDR2 (germline): SGHNT, YENEEA. V lost 4 bases to trimming and J lost 5 bases, with 3 bases between them. The CDR3 has 11 residues. The CDR3 region is CASSYRNTIYF. The CDR3 coding sequence is TGTGCCAGCAGCTACAGAAACACCATATATTTT.

The V gene is TRBV4-1, the J gene TRBJ1-5, with D perhaps matching TRBD1 (6 bases). Germline V gene lookup returns CDR1 MGHRA and CDR2 YSYEKL. Trimming removed 1 base from V and 7 bases from J, with 17 bases in between. CDR3 size: 16 residues. This CDR3 is CASSQGTRGGEQPQHF. Written as DNA, the CDR3 is TGCGCCAGCAGCCAAGGAACCCGAGGGGGTGAGCAGCCCCAGCATTTT.

The gene calls are TRBV18 and TRBJ1-2, with 9 positions matching TRBD1. CDR1 KGHSH and CDR2 LQKENI come from the germline V gene. CDR3 length: 14 amino acids. Trimming took 3 bases from V and 8 from J; bases not matched to a gene: 7. CDR3 loop: CASSPAGTGSGYTF. In DNA, the CDR3 is TGTGCCAGCTCACCTGCTGGGACAGGGTCCGGCTACACCTTC.

The genes are TRBV27 and TRBJ2-1; 10 bases are a match to TRBD2. Germline V gives CDR1 MNHEY, CDR2 SMNVEV (reference sequence). The CDR3 covers 16 residues. Trimming took 5 bases from V and 5 from J; bases not matched to a gene: 9. The CDR3, as DNA: TGTGCCAGCAGTCCATCGTCTAGCGGGAGCCACAATGAGCAGTTCTTC. Encoded protein: CASSPSSSGSHNEQFF.

The chain combines TRBV29-1 with TRBJ2-3; a weak D match, TRBD2 (7 bases). This CDR3 spans 16 amino acids. Germline V gives CDR1 SQVTM, CDR2 ANQGSEA. V was shortened by 3 bases and J by 0 bases, with 16 bases between the two germline ends. The DNA for the CDR3 is TGCAGCGTTGATCGGGGGGCTCGGGGTAGCACAGATACGCAGTATTTT. Translating it yields CSVDRGARGSTDTQYF.

The V call is TRBV11-2, the J call TRBJ2-5; TRBD1 matches 8 bases. Germline V gene lookup returns CDR1 SGHAT and CDR2 FQNNGV. With V trimmed by 6 bases and J by 6 bases, 6 bases remained unmatched. The CDR3 sequence is 13 residues long. In nucleotides, the CDR3 is TGTGCCAGCAGGGCGACAGGGGTGCAGACCCAGTACTTC. It yields the protein CASRATGVQTQYF.

The V call is TRBV5-5, the J call TRBJ1-1; 8 bases match TRBD1. Trimming took 1 base from V and 2 from J; bases not matched to a gene: 1. From germline, CDR1 is SGHKS and CDR2 YYEKEE (reference sequence). This CDR3 region has 14 residues. CDR3 in amino acids: CASSLQGANTEAFF. The CDR3 DNA is TGTGCCAGCAGCTTGCAGGGGGCCAACACTGAAGCTTTCTTT.

Concerning this clone itself: Other DNA sequences in the same sample also yield this CDR3. This chain's CDR3 is CASSPGQGSNQPQHF. The CDR3 DNA reads TGTGCCAGCTCACCGGGACAGGGTAGTAATCAGCCCCAGCATTTT. The chain employs TRBV18 and TRBJ1-5, with 9 bases aligning to TRBD1. The germline CDR1 and CDR2 sequences are KGHSH and LQKENI. Trimming cost V 3 bases and J 4 bases; bases outside gene matches: 4. The length of the CDR3 is 15 residues.

The J gene is TRBJ2-2, the V gene TRBV9; D is uncertain. The length of the CDR3 is 13 residues. CDR1 and CDR2 from the germline V gene are SGDLS and YYNGEE. Trimming removed 3 bases at V and 2 bases at J, with 5 bases between. The CDR3 here is CASSAVNTGELFF. CDR3 sequence (DNA): TGTGCCAGCAGCGCCGTAAACACCGGGGAGCTGTTTTTT.

The J gene is TRBJ2-2, the V gene TRBV25-1, with D hard to call. Trimming removed 0 bases from V and 6 bases from J, with 11 bases in between. The germline CDR1 and CDR2 sequences are MGHDK and SYGVNS. The CDR3 has 15 amino acids. CDR3 DNA: TGTGCCAGCAGTGAATATTCGCTAGAGGCCGGGGAGCTGTTTTTT. Amino acid sequence: CASSEYSLEAGELFF. Drawing the rest from reference TRBV25-1 and TRBJ2-2, the complete variable domain is EADIYQTPRYLVIGTGKKITLECSQTMGHDKMYWYQQDPGMELHLIHYSYGVNSTEKGDLSSESTVSRIRTEHFPLTLESARPSHTSQYLCASSEYSLEAGELFFGEGSRLTVL.

The chain couples TRBV18 to TRBJ2-3, with a tentative D call TRBD2 (5 bases). In germline, CDR1 is KGHSH, CDR2 LQKENI. CDR3 size: 15 residues. Trimming left V 6 bases short and J 2 bases short, with 15 bases between. The CDR3 sequence is CASSEPGLPTDTQYF. The CDR3 bases are TGTGCCAGCTCCGAACCCGGACTTCCCACAGATACGCAGTATTTT.

This chain uses TRBV28 with TRBJ2-7; 11 bases align to TRBD1. J lost 7 bases, V lost 5 bases, and 10 bases had no gene match. This CDR3 is built from 15 residues. Germline CDR1 MDHEN, CDR2 SYDVKM. In DNA, the CDR3 is TGTGCCAGCAGTACTTCCGGGACAGGGGGGGGAGAGCAGTACTTC. Amino acid sequence: CASSTSGTGGGEQYF. Variable domain in full (rest from reference TRBV28 and TRBJ2-7): DVKVTQSSRYLVKRTGEKVFLECVQDMDHENMFWYRQDPGLGLRLIYFSYDVKMKEKGDIPEGYSVSREKKERFSLILESASTNQTSMYLCASSTSGTGGGEQYFGPGTRLTVT.

The chain links TRBV18 to TRBJ2-1, with TRBD2 matching over 14 bases. Losses at the gene ends were 6 bases for V and 8 bases for J; bases not matched to a gene: 9. The CDR3 is 16 amino acids. Looked up from germline, CDR1 is KGHSH and CDR2 is LQKENI. CDR3 bases: TGTGCCAGCTCCCCTGGACTAGCGGGAGGAGGGGATGAGCAGTTCTTC. It translates to CASSPGLAGGGDEQFF. The full variable domain, rest sourced from reference TRBV18 and TRBJ2-1, is NAGVMQNPRHLVRRRGQEARLRCSPMKGHSHVYWYRQLPEEGLKFMVYLQKENIIDESGMPKERFSAEFPKEGPSILRIQQVVRGDSAAYFCASSPGLAGGGDEQFFGPGTRLTVL.

This chain joins TRBV7-9 and TRBJ1-2, with 8 positions matching TRBD1. The CDR3 runs 13 residues. Per germline, CDR1 SEHNR and CDR2 FQNEAQ (reference sequence). Trimming at V came to 6 bases and at J to 7 bases, leaving 7 bases not matched to a gene. CDR3 residues: CASSNTGGVGYTF. The CDR3, as DNA: TGTGCCAGCAGTAATACAGGGGGAGTTGGCTACACCTTC.

V usage is TRBV11-2 and J usage is TRBJ2-2; D perhaps matches TRBD2 (6 bases). Germline CDR1 reads SGHAT; CDR2 reads FQNNGV. With 5 bases removed from V and 6 bases from J, the gap between germline ends came to 25 bases. The CDR3 is 18 residues long. The CDR3: CASSHWYRDSPRSGELFF. The DNA of the CDR3 is TGTGCCAGCAGCCATTGGTACCGGGACTCCCCTCGTTCCGGGGAGCTGTTTTTT.

The gene calls are TRBV2 and TRBJ1-4; 10 nucleotides match TRBD1. J lost 9 bases, V lost 9 bases, and 7 bases had no gene match. Germline V gene data show CDR1 as SNHLY and CDR2 as FYNNEI. This CDR3 contains 13 residues. This CDR3 reads CASGQGGWKKLFF. As DNA, the CDR3 is TGTGCCAGTGGACAGGGGGGTTGGAAAAAACTGTTTTTT.

The rearrangement links TRBV4-3 to TRBJ2-2; no reliable D call. The CDR3 consists of 15 residues. From germline, CDR1 is LGHNA and CDR2 YSLEER. The ends were cut back, 0 bases at V and 6 bases at J, with 11 bases in the middle. CDR3 DNA: TGCGCCAGCAGCCAAGATCGGCGGATCTCCGGGGAGCTGTTTTTT. Translated, it gives CASSQDRRISGELFF.

The chain couples TRBV4-1 to TRBJ2-1; TRBD1 matches 7 bases. J gave up 7 bases and V 4 bases, and 10 bases lay outside the gene matches. Germline assignment: CDR1 MGHRA and CDR2 YSYEKL. CDR3 length: 15 amino acids. The CDR3 coding sequence is TGCGCCAGCAGCCTTATTAAAACAGGGGAGAATGAGCAGTTCTTC. Amino acids: CASSLIKTGENEQFF.

The chain uses TRBV5-4 and TRBJ1-4, with 10 positions matching TRBD1. Germline V lookup: CDR1 SGHNT, CDR2 YYREEE (reference sequence). The CDR3 has 16 amino acids. The V segment lost 4 bases and the J segment 8 bases; nucleotides outside the gene matches: 11. The CDR3 nucleotides are TGTGCCAGCAGCCGAACAGGGGGGACAGGGGACGAAAAACTGTTTTTT. It is translated as CASSRTGGTGDEKLFF.

The chain is built from TRBV29-1 and TRBJ1-1; the D gene is possibly TRBD1 (5 bases). There are 12 residues in the CDR3. Trimming shortened V by 6 bases and J by 1 base, and 9 bases separated the two germline ends. Germline CDR1 reads SQVTM; CDR2 reads ANQGSEA. CDR3 sequence (DNA): TGCAGCGTGTCCGGGGGGAACACTGAAGCTTTCTTT. This codes for CSVSGGNTEAFF. Full variable domain (outside the CDR3, taken from reference TRBV29-1 and TRBJ1-1): SAVISQKPSRDICQRGTSLTIQCQVDSQVTMMFWYRQQPGQSLTLIATANQGSEATYESGFVIDKFPISRPNLTFSTLTVSNMSPEDSSIYLCSVSGGNTEAFFGQGTRLTVV.

The chain recombines TRBV7-9 with TRBJ2-5, with D perhaps matching TRBD2 (5 bases). CDR1 SEHNR and CDR2 FQNEAQ come from the germline V gene (reference sequence). This CDR3 region has 12 residues. V was clipped by 8 bases and J by 4 bases, with 11 bases between them. The chain's CDR3 is CASLGSGETQYF. DNA of the CDR3: TGTGCCAGCTTGGGGAGTGGAGAGACCCAGTACTTC.

The V call is TRBV25-1, the J call TRBJ2-7; the D gene is possibly TRBD2 (5 bases). V was trimmed by 2 bases and J by 4 bases, leaving 9 bases between them. This CDR3 is 13 amino acids long. Germline-derived CDR1 and CDR2 are MGHDK and SYGVNS. CDR3 DNA: TGTGCCAGCAGTGAAGACGAGGGATACGAGCAGTACGTC. Translation gives CASSEDEGYEQYV.

The CDR3 DNA reads TGTGCCAGCAGACAATCCTTGGGGGCAGGGAGCACCTTC. Translated: CASRQSLGAGSTF. The chain joins TRBV2 to TRBJ1-2; perhaps TRBD1 as D (6 bases). This CDR3 region has 13 residues. CDR1 is SNHLY and CDR2 is FYNNEI in the germline V gene. The germline V and J ends were trimmed by 6 bases and 13 bases, with 21 bases remaining between them.

The chain couples TRBV9 to TRBJ2-5, with TRBD2 matching 9 bases. The junction had 4 bases not matched to a gene; V was cut back by 0 bases and J by 4 bases. In germline, CDR1 is SGDLS, CDR2 YYNGEE. This CDR3 spans 15 amino acids. The CDR3 sequence: CASSVGGRARETQYF. CDR3 DNA: TGTGCCAGCAGCGTAGGCGGGAGGGCCCGAGAGACCCAGTACTTC. The full variable domain, completed using reference TRBV9 and TRBJ2-5, is DSGVTQTPKHLITATGQRVTLRCSPRSGDLSVYWYQQSLDQGLQFLIQYYNGEERAKGNILERFSAQQFPDLHSELNLSSLELGDSALYFCASSVGGRARETQYFGPGTRLLVL.

This chain joins TRBV30 and TRBJ1-2, with no clear D. The germline V gene has CDR1 GTSNPN and CDR2 SVGIG (reference sequence). This CDR3 is built from 12 residues. V was clipped by 1 base and J by 4 bases, with 7 bases between them. Here the CDR3 DNA reads TGTGCCTGGAGTGGAGGAGCCTATGGCTACACCTTC. It codes for CAWSGGAYGYTF.